One sample yielded the 23 T cell receptor beta chains listed below, sequenced in a study of blood T cell repertoires in COVID-19 (dated by TCRdb to about 2020). Libraries were made using the immunoSEQ multiplex PCR assay. TCRdb obtained this table from immuneACCESS and retained in-frame rearrangements with V and J assigned. These tables miss some clones; where compared with another copy, unresolved V genes account for less than half of the shortfall, and the remainder is unexplained. Here the sample has about 230,000 clones; roughly 80% occur a single time. The ten largest make up roughly 7.9% of the sample. Sequenced material: peripheral blood. The receptor source for this set is an elderly woman with acute or convalescent COVID-19.

The chain links TRBV6-6 to TRBJ2-7; TRBD1 matches at 7 bases. V dropped 4 bases and J dropped 4; count of bases not matched to a gene: 10. Germline V gives CDR1 MNHNY, CDR2 SVGAGI (reference sequence). CDR3 length: 15 residues. The CDR3 region is CASSSDLQGKYEQYF. In nucleotides, the CDR3 is TGTGCCAGCAGTTCGGATCTACAGGGGAAGTACGAGCAGTACTTC.

This clone appeared once. The CDR3 sequence: CASSYHKQGNYGYTF. DNA for the CDR3: TGTGCCAGCAGCTACCACAAACAGGGAAACTATGGCTACACCTTC. The V and J genes are TRBV7-2 and TRBJ1-2; perhaps TRBD1 as D (6 bases). Germline loops: CDR1 SGHTA, CDR2 FQGNSA. The CDR3 covers 15 residues. V was cut by 4 bases and J by 2 bases, with 14 bases left in between.

The chain carries TRBV11-2 and TRBJ2-3; D gene uncertain. CDR3 length: 15 residues. Between the trimmed V and J ends, which lost 5 bases and 3 bases, there was a span of 15 bases. Germline V gene lookup returns CDR1 SGHAT and CDR2 FQNNGV. The DNA of the CDR3 is TGTGCCAGCAGCCTACCGGAGCTAATAACAGATACGCAGTATTTT. Protein sequence: CASSLPELITDTQYF.

This clone was detected only once. V gene TRBV6-2 or TRBV6-3 combines with J gene TRBJ2-7, with TRBD2 matching over 11 bases. V lost 0 bases, J lost 0 bases, and 4 bases stayed unmatched. CDR1 MNHEY and CDR2 SVGEGT come from the germline V gene. This CDR3 is built from 17 residues. Here the CDR3 DNA reads TGTGCCAGCAGTTACTCATCTAGCGGGAGGAGCTCCTACGAGCAGTACTTC. It specifies CASSYSSSGRSSYEQYF.

This chain links TRBV5-1 with TRBJ1-3; 8 bases fit TRBD1. Trimming took 4 bases from V and 2 from J; bases not matched to a gene: 14. In germline, CDR1 is SGHRS, CDR2 YFSETQ. The CDR3 sequence is 18 residues long. The CDR3 sequence: CASSQAASGGLAGNTIYF. Here the CDR3 DNA reads TGCGCCAGCAGCCAGGCGGCGTCAGGGGGCTTGGCTGGAAACACCATATATTTT.

This clone was counted at least ten times. The V and J genes are TRBV6-5 and TRBJ2-2; D remains ambiguous. Germline assignment: CDR1 MNHEY and CDR2 SVGAGI. The CDR3 runs to 13 residues. The ends were cut back, 6 bases at V and 3 bases at J, with 8 bases in the middle. The DNA of the CDR3 is TGTGCCAGCAGCGCGTATTACACCGGGGAGCTGTTTTTT. Protein: CASSAYYTGELFF.

This clone was seen a few times. The chain combines TRBV29-1 with TRBJ2-7, with D possibly being TRBD1 (5 bases). Trimming removed 1 base at V and 0 bases at J, with 13 bases between. Germline V gene sequence: CDR1 SQVTM, CDR2 ANQGSEA. The length of the CDR3 is 15 residues. CDR3 coding DNA: TGCAGCGTTGAAGGGGGCAGGGCCAACTCCTACGAGCAGTACTTC. Translation: CSVEGGRANSYEQYF.

The table lists this clone with a count of one. The chain has TRBV19 and TRBJ2-3, with a possible D match to TRBD1 (5 bases). This CDR3 has 15 residues. Between the trimmed V and J ends, which lost 5 bases and 3 bases, there was a span of 15 bases. Germline V gene data show CDR1 as LNHDA and CDR2 as SQIVND (reference sequence). Written as DNA, the CDR3 is TGTGCCAGTAGTCACGCTGGCAGGGAAACAGATACGCAGTATTTT. Its protein is CASSHAGRETDTQYF.

The CDR3 reads CAIRGREGLSDEQYF. CDR3 DNA: TGTGCCATCAGGGGGCGGGAGGGCCTTTCCGACGAGCAGTACTTC. This chain links TRBV10-3 with TRBJ2-7; 9 nucleotides align to TRBD2. Germline assignment: CDR1 ENHRY and CDR2 SYGVKD. The CDR3 is 15 amino acids. With V trimmed by 6 bases and J by 5 bases, 11 bases remained unmatched.

This rearrangement joins TRBV12-5 to TRBJ1-3, with 8 bases fitting TRBD1. The CDR3 contains 15 residues. Trimming took 1 base from V and 1 from J; bases not matched to a gene: 0. From germline, CDR1 is LGHNT and CDR2 FRNRAP. The CDR3 DNA reads TGTGCTAGTGGTTTGGGGACAGGGTCTGGAAACACCATATATTTT. It yields the protein CASGLGTGSGNTIYF.

The CDR3 reads CASRYTASSYEQYF. The CDR3 nucleotides read TGTGCCAGCAGATATACGGCTAGCTCCTACGAGCAGTACTTC. This sequence joins TRBV28 and TRBJ2-7; D unclear. The CDR3 has 14 amino acids. Trimming removed 6 bases at V and 0 bases at J, with 12 bases between. The germline V gene encodes CDR1 MDHEN and CDR2 SYDVKM.

The gene calls are TRBV6-5 and TRBJ1-1; a weak D match, TRBD1 (5 bases). V lost 6 bases and J lost 6, with 11 bases in between. Germline V CDR1 and CDR2: MNHEY, SVGAGI. The CDR3 sequence is 12 residues long. The DNA for the CDR3 is TGTGCCAGCAGGGAGGGACGCCCTGAAGCTTTCTTT. It codes for CASREGRPEAFF.

This sequence joins TRBV7-2 and TRBJ2-1; 10 bases align to TRBD2. V dropped 0 bases and J dropped 2; count of bases not matched to a gene: 4. Germline CDR1 is SGHTA and CDR2 is FQGNSA. This CDR3 has 17 amino acids. The CDR3 loop is CASSLAPSGGTYNEQFF. The CDR3 coding sequence is TGTGCCAGCAGCTTAGCCCCTAGCGGGGGAACCTACAATGAGCAGTTCTTC.

This clone was counted between two and nine times. Other nucleotide sequences from this sample produce the same CDR3. The chain is built from TRBV3-1 (or the pseudogene TRBV3-2) and TRBJ1-1, with a possible D match to TRBD1 (5 bases). The germline gives CDR1 LGHDT, CDR2 YNNKEL (reference sequence). This CDR3 comprises 14 residues. V dropped 1 base and J dropped 1 base, with 7 bases sitting between them. For the CDR3, the DNA is TGTGCCAGCAGCCAAGGACAGCGGAACACTGAAGCTTTCTTT. It encodes CASSQGQRNTEAFF.

The J gene is TRBJ2-5, the V gene TRBV6-2 or TRBV6-3; TRBD2 might be the D (6 bases). Germline-derived CDR1 and CDR2 are MNHEY and SVGEGT. The CDR3 is made up of 15 amino acids. V was trimmed by 4 bases and J by 4 bases, leaving 16 bases between them. The CDR3 sequence is CASSSTSRGRETQYF. The DNA of the CDR3 is TGTGCCAGCAGTTCAACTAGCCGCGGTCGAGAGACCCAGTACTTC.

The CDR3 region has the DNA TGCAGCGTTGACCTAGCGGGCACAGATACGCAGTATTTT. Protein product: CSVDLAGTDTQYF. The chain couples TRBV29-1 to TRBJ2-3; 7 nucleotides agree with TRBD2. Germline loops: CDR1 SQVTM, CDR2 ANQGSEA. This CDR3 spans 13 amino acids. V was clipped by 3 bases and J by 1 base; unmatched bases: 1.

This chain uses TRBV5-1 with TRBJ1-5; TRBD1 might be the D (5 bases). This CDR3 spans 15 amino acids. Germline assignment: CDR1 SGHRS and CDR2 YFSETQ. Trimming pared 0 bases from V and 3 bases from J, leaving 10 bases between. The chain's CDR3 is CASSLVGEANQPQHF. In nucleotides, the CDR3 is TGCGCCAGCAGCTTGGTAGGGGAGGCCAATCAGCCCCAGCATTTT.

The rearrangement uses TRBV12-5 and TRBJ1-2; D unclear. The CDR3 totals 14 residues. Per germline, CDR1 LGHNT and CDR2 FRNRAP. Trimming left V 4 bases short and J 7 bases short, with 16 bases between. CDR3 DNA sequence: TGTGCTAGTGGTTCACCGTCTGTTTCGGGTGGCTACACCTTC. It encodes CASGSPSVSGGYTF.

V gene TRBV19 combines with J gene TRBJ2-3; tentative D call: TRBD2 (5 bases). Trimming removed 3 bases from V and 1 base from J, with 11 bases in between. Germline loops: CDR1 LNHDA, CDR2 SQIVND (reference sequence). The CDR3 is 15 residues long. The CDR3, as DNA: TGTGCCAGTAGTATCGGGGAAATGGGCACAGATACGCAGTATTTT. Translating gives CASSIGEMGTDTQYF. Full variable domain (missing parts from reference TRBV19 and TRBJ2-3): DGGITQSPKYLFRKEGQNVTLSCEQNLNHDAMYWYRQDPGQGLRLIYYSQIVNDFQKGDIAEGYSVSREKKESFPLTVTSAQKNPTAFYLCASSIGEMGTDTQYFGPGTRLTVL.

This clone was seen just once. V usage is TRBV7-2 and J usage is TRBJ2-1; 7 bases are a match to TRBD1. CDR3 size: 15 residues. J gave up 6 bases and V 4 bases, and 9 bases lay outside the gene matches. The V gene's germline CDR1 is SGHTA and CDR2 FQGNSA. The CDR3 region has the DNA TGTGCCAGCAGCTCGAGACAGGGTAAGGGCAATGAGCAGTTCTTC. This encodes CASSSRQGKGNEQFF.

The rearrangement uses TRBV6-5 and TRBJ1-1; D gene uncertain. CDR3 length equals 13 residues. Germline V lookup: CDR1 MNHEY, CDR2 SVGAGI. V gave up 2 bases and J gave up 4 bases, with 8 bases separating them. The CDR3 region has the DNA TGTGCCAGCAGTTACGCACGGGGCACTGAAGCTTTCTTT. It yields the protein CASSYARGTEAFF.

The chain is built from TRBV1 and TRBJ1-6. TRBV1 is a pseudogene locus. CDR3 size: 16 residues. CDR3 in DNA: TGCACCTTCAATTTCGGGGGGGCACCCGATAATTCACCCCTCCACTTT. Translation: CTFNFGGAPDNSPLHF.

The V call is TRBV6-6, the J call TRBJ2-2, with D perhaps TRBD1 (6 bases). V lost 0 bases, J lost 4 bases, and 12 bases lay in between. The CDR3 extends over 16 amino acids. Germline V gives CDR1 MNHNY, CDR2 SVGAGI (reference sequence). The CDR3 spells CASSYSRQQGTGELFF. Written as DNA, the CDR3 is TGTGCCAGCAGTTACTCAAGGCAACAGGGCACCGGGGAGCTGTTTTTT.